The next 30 T cell receptor beta chains were all read from a single sample in a study of radiation and T cells in renal cell carcinoma (dated by TCRdb to the early 2020s). Explained via the paper, the time point label denotes: tumor resected at nephrectomy. Sample treatment or condition, as interpreted from the label and publication: treatment-naive control, cytoreductive nephrectomy. Library preparation used the immunoSEQ multiplex PCR assay. Here the immuneACCESS table is served through TCRdb, limited to in-frame sequences with V and J called. Missing clones are a known gap in these copies; in checked studies unresolved V genes cover under half, and the rest lacks a known reason. The sample table records some 16,000 clones; about 53% of these occur just once. The top ten hold 9.7% of the sample. Sequenced material: tumor tissue, taken from a patient whose treatment was nephrectomy without radiotherapy. The receptors were gathered from a man aged 40-49 years with renal cell carcinoma.

The chain couples TRBV27 to TRBJ1-2, with a possible D match to TRBD1 (6 bases). The CDR3 has 13 amino acids. V was pared by 8 bases and J by 0 bases, with 10 bases between. Germline assignment: CDR1 MNHEY and CDR2 SMNVEV (reference sequence). In nucleotides, the CDR3 is TGTGCCAGCCGGGAGGGGGCTAACTATGGCTACACCTTC. Its protein product is CASREGANYGYTF.

The chain is built from TRBV14 and TRBJ1-1; the D is unclear. The germline V and J ends were trimmed by 2 bases and 1 base, with 11 bases remaining between them. The CDR3 is made up of 15 amino acids. The germline gives CDR1 SGHDN, CDR2 FVKESK. In nucleotides, the CDR3 is TGTGCCAGCAGCCAACCTGATAAGGGGAACACTGAAGCTTTCTTT. It encodes CASSQPDKGNTEAFF.

The chain links TRBV5-4 to TRBJ1-2; 8 nucleotides match TRBD1. CDR1 and CDR2 (germline): SGHNT, YYREEE (reference sequence). The CDR3 covers 14 residues. V was clipped by 0 bases and J by 3 bases; unmatched bases: 1. The CDR3 is CASSLGDRYYGYTF. The CDR3 DNA is TGTGCCAGCAGCTTGGGGGACAGGTACTATGGCTACACCTTC.

The chain joins TRBV29-1 to TRBJ1-1; TRBD1 is a possible D gene (5 bases). The V end was cut by 6 bases, the J end by 4 bases, with 15 bases between. The germline V gene has CDR1 SQVTM and CDR2 ANQGSEA. The CDR3 loop spans 13 amino acids. CDR3 protein: CSVRGDRSTEAFF. The CDR3 nucleotides are TGCAGCGTCCGAGGGGACCGTAGCACTGAAGCTTTCTTT.

The chain is built from TRBV7-9 and TRBJ1-2, with D uncertain. CDR1 is SEHNR and CDR2 is FQNEAQ in the germline V gene (reference sequence). V lost 0 bases, J lost 7 bases, and 6 bases lay in between. The CDR3 length is 12 residues. This CDR3 reads CASSLARGGYTF. The CDR3 DNA follows: TGTGCCAGCAGCTTAGCCCGGGGTGGCTACACCTTC.

The rearrangement uses TRBV25-1 and TRBJ1-1, with TRBD1 identical over 7 bases. The trim removed 2 bases at V and 5 bases at J, leaving 14 bases unmatched. Per the germline V gene, CDR1 is MGHDK and CDR2 is SYGVNS. This CDR3 spans 17 amino acids. The DNA for the CDR3 is TGTGCCAGCAGTGAAGGGAGAGGGGGCAGTAGAACAACTGAAGCTTTCTTT. Protein sequence: CASSEGRGGSRTTEAFF.

The V and J genes are TRBV5-6 and TRBJ2-1, with D perhaps matching TRBD1 (6 bases). Germline V CDR1 and CDR2: SGHDT, YYEEEE. The V and J ends lost 4 bases and 0 bases respectively, with 17 bases between them. This CDR3 is 17 amino acids long. Written as DNA, the CDR3 is TGTGCCAGCAGCCCACAATCACAGGGACCCTCCTACAATGAGCAGTTCTTC. This encodes CASSPQSQGPSYNEQFF.

This sequence joins TRBV6-5 and TRBJ1-5; D is undetermined. Germline V gene data show CDR1 as MNHEY and CDR2 as SVGAGI. V dropped 8 bases and J dropped 4 bases, with 12 bases sitting between them. The CDR3 loop spans 13 amino acids. The CDR3 coding sequence is TGTGCCAGCGGCGTTCTCAGGAATCAGCCCCAGCATTTT. Translation: CASGVLRNQPQHF.

The chain links TRBV6-5 to TRBJ2-1; D not certain. In germline, CDR1 is MNHEY, CDR2 SVGAGI. Trimming stripped 10 bases from V and 6 bases from J, with 10 bases between. The CDR3 has 11 amino acids. CDR3 DNA sequence: TGTGCCATCAGCGTCACCAATGAGCAGTTCTTC. Its protein product is CAISVTNEQFF.

This clone has just a few counts. This rearrangement joins TRBV19 to TRBJ1-1; TRBD1 might be the D (6 bases). Germline values: CDR1 LNHDA, CDR2 SQIVND (reference sequence). The CDR3 is made up of 14 amino acids. Trimming took 5 bases from V and 4 from J, leaving 14 bases between them. The CDR3 reads CASSLQGLGTEAFF. The CDR3 DNA is TGTGCCAGTAGTCTCCAGGGGCTTGGCACTGAAGCTTTCTTT.

The rearrangement uses TRBV6-6 and TRBJ1-5; D call uncertain. This CDR3 comprises 13 residues. In germline, CDR1 is MNHNY, CDR2 SVGAGI (reference sequence). V lost 6 bases and J lost 5, with 11 bases in between. The chain's CDR3 is CASSPDRDQPQHF. The CDR3 nucleotides read TGTGCCAGCAGCCCTGACCGAGATCAGCCCCAGCATTTT.

This clone was detected a few times. The V call is TRBV28, the J call TRBJ1-4, with D maybe TRBD1 (6 bases). In germline, CDR1 is MDHEN, CDR2 SYDVKM. V lost 5 bases, J lost 8 bases, and 15 bases lay in between. The CDR3 is 14 amino acids. CDR3 nucleotide sequence: TGTGCCAGCAGTATCGAACAGGGTAGGGAAAAACTGTTTTTT. Amino acids: CASSIEQGREKLFF.

J is TRBJ2-7 and V is TRBV5-6; possibly TRBD1 or TRBD2 for D (6 bases each). The CDR3 consists of 16 residues. Trimming pared 0 bases from V and 7 bases from J, leaving 20 bases between. Germline loops: CDR1 SGHDT, CDR2 YYEEEE. The CDR3 region has the DNA TGTGCCAGCAGCTTGGCCGGGTCGGGGGCGCAGCGGGAGCAGTACTTC. It specifies CASSLAGSGAQREQYF.

This clone has a handful of counts. The rearrangement links TRBV7-6 to TRBJ1-1; weak D call: TRBD1 (5 bases). Germline CDR1 reads SGHVS; CDR2 reads FNYEAQ. CDR3 length: 17 amino acids. V was pared by 1 base and J by 3 bases, with 18 bases between. The CDR3 nucleotides read TGTGCCAGCAGCTTAGGAGGGGCCCCGAGTTTGGACACTGAAGCTTTCTTT. This encodes CASSLGGAPSLDTEAFF.

CDR3 protein: CASSQVGGGNQPQHF. CDR3 sequence (DNA): TGTGCCAGCTCTCAGGTCGGGGGCGGTAATCAGCCCCAGCATTTT. V gene TRBV7-2 combines with J gene TRBJ1-5; a possible D gene is TRBD1 (6 bases). The CDR3 is 15 residues long. The V end lost 8 bases, the J end lost 4 bases, and 18 bases lay between the germline ends. CDR1 is SGHTA, CDR2 FQGNSA, per germline.

The V call is TRBV18, the J call TRBJ1-5; D unclear. There are 14 residues in the CDR3. Trimming removed 3 bases at V and 4 bases at J, with 10 bases between. The germline V gene has CDR1 KGHSH and CDR2 LQKENI. DNA for the CDR3: TGTGCCAGCTCACCCCAGGAGGGAAATCAGCCCCAGCATTTT. Amino acids: CASSPQEGNQPQHF. The whole variable domain, remainder taken from reference TRBV18 and TRBJ1-5, is NAGVMQNPRHLVRRRGQEARLRCSPMKGHSHVYWYRQLPEEGLKFMVYLQKENIIDESGMPKERFSAEFPKEGPSILRIQQVVRGDSAAYFCASSPQEGNQPQHFGDGTRLSIL.

Only a few counts were recorded for this clone. The chain recombines TRBV15 with TRBJ1-2; the match to TRBD1 covers 7 bases. The trim removed 5 bases at V and 5 bases at J, leaving 11 bases unmatched. The CDR3 is 15 amino acids. The germline V gene has CDR1 LNHNV and CDR2 YYDKDF (reference sequence). The CDR3 loop is CATSENRGFGYGYTF. In DNA, the CDR3 is TGTGCCACCAGCGAAAACAGGGGTTTTGGGTATGGCTACACCTTC.

This clone appeared a few times. The gene calls are TRBV27 and TRBJ1-4; no firm D call. Trimming stripped 7 bases from V and 8 bases from J, with 14 bases between. This CDR3 has 13 residues. CDR1 and CDR2 (germline): MNHEY, SMNVEV (reference sequence). Here the CDR3 reads CASTASGREKLFF. The CDR3 coding sequence is TGTGCCAGCACCGCCTCGGGCCGAGAAAAACTGTTTTTT.

In DNA form, the CDR3 reads TGTGCCAGCAGCGTAGGGCCCGGTGGCAAGGCTGGGGCCAACGTCCTGACTTTC. This codes for CASSVGPGGKAGANVLTF. The chain couples TRBV9 to TRBJ2-6; D not resolved. The ends were cut back, 0 bases at V and 2 bases at J, with 15 bases in the middle. Germline V gene data show CDR1 as SGDLS and CDR2 as YYNGEE. This CDR3 has 18 amino acids.

In its sample, this clone was seen a few times. This chain joins TRBV18 and TRBJ2-7, with D maybe TRBD2 (5 bases). CDR3 length equals 11 residues. V lost 6 bases, J lost 5 bases, and 8 bases lay in between. Germline lookup yields CDR1 KGHSH and CDR2 LQKENI. The CDR3 nucleotides read TGTGCCAGCTCCCACGGGGACGAGCAGTACTTC. Residues: CASSHGDEQYF.

This clone was observed a few times. This rearrangement joins TRBV2 to TRBJ2-5; 12 bases match TRBD2. After removal of 7 bases from V and 5 bases from J, the junction contained 5 bases not matched to a gene. Germline CDR1 SNHLY, CDR2 FYNNEI. The CDR3 covers 14 residues. CDR3 coding DNA: TGTGCCAGCACGGTGCTAGCGGGGGGGGAGACCCAGTACTTC. This encodes CASTVLAGGETQYF. The variable domain in full, with the rest retrieved from reference TRBV2 and TRBJ2-5, is EPEVTQTPSHQVTQMGQEVILRCVPISNHLYFYWYRQILGQKVEFLVSFYNNEISEKSEIFDDQFSVERPDGSNFTLKIRSTKLEDSAMYFCASTVLAGGETQYFGPGTRLLVL.

The chain carries TRBV6-5 and TRBJ2-1; D uncertain. CDR3 length: 12 residues. Germline loops: CDR1 MNHEY, CDR2 SVGAGI. V was clipped by 5 bases and J by 2 bases, with 4 bases between them. The CDR3 DNA reads as TGTGCCAGCAGTCAGGCCTACAATGAGCAGTTCTTC. This sequence encodes CASSQAYNEQFF.

The chain has TRBV7-8 and TRBJ1-1; D is uncertain. In germline, CDR1 is SGHVS, CDR2 FQNEAQ. Deletions cut 1 base from V and 1 base from J, with 4 bases between. This CDR3 is built from 13 residues. CDR3 coding DNA: TGTGCCAGCAGCTTAGTCCGGAACACTGAAGCTTTCTTT. This gives the protein CASSLVRNTEAFF.

This clone was seen just once. The chain carries TRBV4-2 and TRBJ1-4; D is ambiguous. From germline, CDR1 is LGHNA and CDR2 YNFKEQ. This CDR3 has 15 residues. The V and J ends lost 0 bases and 0 bases respectively, with 5 bases between them. This chain's CDR3 is CASSQDLSTNEKLFF. The CDR3 nucleotides are TGTGCCAGCAGCCAAGATCTGTCAACTAATGAAAAACTGTTTTTT.

This chain uses TRBV11-3 with TRBJ2-3; unclear D gene. This CDR3 is 13 amino acids long. The germline gives CDR1 SGHNT, CDR2 YENEEA. V lost 0 bases, J lost 8 bases, and 9 bases lay in between. CDR3 nucleotides: TGTGCCAGCAGCTTAGACGGTGGGCGTACGCAGTATTTT. Amino acid sequence: CASSLDGGRTQYF.

In this sample, this clone turned up a few times. The chain couples TRBV7-2 to TRBJ2-5; 15 bases map to TRBD2. The ends lost 5 bases at V and 5 bases at J; junction bases unmatched: 6. The V gene's germline CDR1 is SGHTA and CDR2 FQGNSA. The CDR3 is 16 residues long. CDR3 in DNA: TGTGCCAGCAGCGTCGGACTAGCGGGGGGGCGGGAGACCCAGTACTTC. Its protein is CASSVGLAGGRETQYF.

This clone was counted at least ten times. The chain has TRBV9 and TRBJ2-2; the match to TRBD2 covers 12 bases. Germline CDR1 and CDR2: SGDLS and YYNGEE. The J segment lost 7 bases and the V segment lost 2 bases, leaving 12 bases of the junction unmatched. This CDR3 is built from 18 residues. CDR3 sequence (DNA): TGTGCCAGCAGCGTGTCCCTAGCGGGGGGGCCCCGGGGCGGGGAGCTGTTTTTT. Translation: CASSVSLAGGPRGGELFF.

The chain recombines TRBV7-2 with TRBJ1-6; possibly TRBD1 for D (6 bases). Trimming removed 3 bases from V and 5 bases from J, with 11 bases in between. The CDR3 extends over 15 amino acids. CDR1 is SGHTA, CDR2 FQGNSA, per germline. CDR3 protein: CASSLTGRDNSPLHF. CDR3 in DNA: TGTGCCAGCAGCTTGACAGGAAGGGATAATTCACCCCTCCACTTT.

The gene calls are TRBV7-2 and TRBJ1-2; TRBD1 is a possible D gene (6 bases). The CDR3 is 14 amino acids. Germline V CDR1 and CDR2: SGHTA, FQGNSA. V lost 5 bases and J lost 10, with 20 bases in between. The CDR3 DNA reads TGTGCCAGCAGCGATGGGGGCACCCCGGTTGACTACACCTTC. Its translation is CASSDGGTPVDYTF.

This rearrangement joins TRBV6-5 to TRBJ1-3; TRBD1 is a possible D gene (6 bases). The CDR3 consists of 15 residues. V was pared by 6 bases and J by 4 bases, with 16 bases between. Germline-derived CDR1 and CDR2 are MNHEY and SVGAGI. The CDR3 DNA reads as TGTGCCAGCAGCCCCCGGGGGCCCCGCGGAAACACCATATATTTT. Protein: CASSPRGPRGNTIYF.